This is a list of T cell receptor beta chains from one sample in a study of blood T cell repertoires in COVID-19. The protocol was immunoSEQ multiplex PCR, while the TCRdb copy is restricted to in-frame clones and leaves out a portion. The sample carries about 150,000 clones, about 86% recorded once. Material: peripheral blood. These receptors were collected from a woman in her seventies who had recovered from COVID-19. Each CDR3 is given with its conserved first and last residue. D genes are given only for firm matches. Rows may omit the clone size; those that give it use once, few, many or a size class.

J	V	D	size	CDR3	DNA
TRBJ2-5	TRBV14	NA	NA	CASSSEGTQYF	TGTGCCAGCAGCTCCGAGGGGACCCAGTACTTC
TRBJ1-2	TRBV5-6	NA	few	CASSLRGYGYTF	TGTGCCAGCAGCTTGCGGGGCTATGGCTACACCTTC
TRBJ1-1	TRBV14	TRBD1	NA	CASSLGQGWGNTEAFF	TGTGCCAGCAGCCTTGGACAGGGGTGGGGGAACACTGAAGCTTTCTTT
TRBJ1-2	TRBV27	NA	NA	CASSLGLLPAANYGYTF	TGTGCCAGCAGTTTGGGACTTCTCCCGGCGGCTAACTATGGCTACACCTTC
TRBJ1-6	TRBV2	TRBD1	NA	CATEGARDSPLHF	TGTGCCACCGAGGGGGCTAGGGATTCACCCCTCCACTTT
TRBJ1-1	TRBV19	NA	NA	CASSIRGGTEAFF	TGTGCCAGTAGTATACGAGGGGGTACTGAAGCTTTCTTT
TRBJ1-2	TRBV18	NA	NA	CASSQGHTNYGYTF	TGTGCCAGCTCACAGGGACACACTAACTATGGCTACACCTTC
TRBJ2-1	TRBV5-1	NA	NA	CASSLGRALSSYNEQFF	TGCGCCAGCAGCTTGGGGCGGGCTCTGAGCTCCTACAATGAGCAGTTCTTC
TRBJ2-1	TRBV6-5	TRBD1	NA	CASSYSDRAGEQFF	TGTGCCAGCAGTTACTCGGACAGGGCGGGTGAGCAGTTCTTC
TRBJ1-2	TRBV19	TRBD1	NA	CASSIDRGQRFLVYTF	TGTGCCAGTAGTATAGATCGGGGACAGCGATTTTTAGTCTACACCTTC
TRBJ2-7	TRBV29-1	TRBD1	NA	CSGVGDRAPYEQYF	TGCAGCGGGGTTGGGGACAGGGCCCCCTACGAGCAGTACTTC
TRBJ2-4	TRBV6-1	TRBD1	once	CASSDWTGNIQYF	TGTGCCAGCAGTGATTGGACAGGAAACATTCAGTACTTC
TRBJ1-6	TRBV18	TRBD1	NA	CASSRGQGGNSPLHF	TGTGCCAGCTCCCGTGGACAGGGCGGTAATTCACCCCTCCACTTT